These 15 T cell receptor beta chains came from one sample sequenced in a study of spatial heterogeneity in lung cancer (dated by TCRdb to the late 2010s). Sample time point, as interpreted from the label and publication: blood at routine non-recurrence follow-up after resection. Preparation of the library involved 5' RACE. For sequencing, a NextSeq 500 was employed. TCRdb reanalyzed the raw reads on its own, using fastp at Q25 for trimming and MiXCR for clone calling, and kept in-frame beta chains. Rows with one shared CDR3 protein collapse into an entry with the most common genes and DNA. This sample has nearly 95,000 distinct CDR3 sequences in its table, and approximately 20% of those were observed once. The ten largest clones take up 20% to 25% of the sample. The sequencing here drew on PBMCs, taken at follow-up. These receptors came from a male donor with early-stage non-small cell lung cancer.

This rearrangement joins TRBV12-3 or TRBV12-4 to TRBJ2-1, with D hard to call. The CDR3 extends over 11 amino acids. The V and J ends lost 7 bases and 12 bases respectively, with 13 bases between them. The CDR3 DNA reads TGTGCCAGCACCGCACTGGGGATGCAGTTCTTC. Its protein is CASTALGMQFF.

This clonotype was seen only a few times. The CDR3 reads CASRSAGPYEKLFF. CDR3 in DNA: TGTGCCAGCAGATCAGCAGGCCCTTACGAAAAACTGTTTTTT. J is TRBJ1-4 and V is TRBV27; no definite D call. Germline V gives CDR1 MNHEY, CDR2 SMNVEV (reference sequence). V dropped 6 bases and J dropped 8 bases, with 16 bases sitting between them. There are 14 residues in the CDR3.

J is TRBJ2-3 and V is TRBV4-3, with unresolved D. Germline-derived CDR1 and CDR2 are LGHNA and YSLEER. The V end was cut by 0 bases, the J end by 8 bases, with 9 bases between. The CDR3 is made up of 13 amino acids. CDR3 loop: CASSQDRGGTQYF. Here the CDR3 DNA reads TGCGCCAGCAGCCAAGATAGAGGTGGTACGCAGTATTTT.

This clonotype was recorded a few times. DNA for the CDR3: TGTGCCAGCACCCAGGGACCAATGCGGGCCGGGGAGCTGTTTTTT. Translated: CASTQGPMRAGELFF. The chain uses TRBV6-2 or TRBV6-3 and TRBJ2-2; D might be TRBD1 or TRBD2, each matching 5 bases. Germline assignment: CDR1 MNHEY and CDR2 SVGEGT. The V gene lost 7 bases and the J gene lost 6 bases, with 18 bases spanning the gap. CDR3 length equals 15 residues.

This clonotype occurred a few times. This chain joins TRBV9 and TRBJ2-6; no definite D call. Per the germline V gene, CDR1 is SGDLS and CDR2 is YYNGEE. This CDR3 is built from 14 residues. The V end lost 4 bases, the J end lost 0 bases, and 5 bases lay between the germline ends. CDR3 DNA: TGTGCCAGCAGCCCGAACTCTGGGGCCAACGTCCTGACTTTC. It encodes CASSPNSGANVLTF. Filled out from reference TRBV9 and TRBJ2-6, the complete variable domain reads DSGVTQTPKHLITATGQRVTLRCSPRSGDLSVYWYQQSLDQGLQFLIQYYNGEERAKGNILERFSAQQFPDLHSELNLSSLELGDSALYFCASSPNSGANVLTFGAGSRLTVL.

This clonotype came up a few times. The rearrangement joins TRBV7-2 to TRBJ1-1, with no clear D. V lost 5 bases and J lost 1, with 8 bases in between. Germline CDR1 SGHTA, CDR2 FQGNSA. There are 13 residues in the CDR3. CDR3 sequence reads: CASSTFRNTEAFF. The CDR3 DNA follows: TGTGCCAGCAGCACCTTCAGGAACACTGAAGCTTTCTTT.

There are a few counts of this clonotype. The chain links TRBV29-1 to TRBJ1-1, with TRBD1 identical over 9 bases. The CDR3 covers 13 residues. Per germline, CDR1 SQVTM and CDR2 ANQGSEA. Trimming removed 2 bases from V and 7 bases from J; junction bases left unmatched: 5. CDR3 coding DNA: TGCAGCGTTGAAAAGGACAGGGGTCTTGAAGCTTTCTTT. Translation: CSVEKDRGLEAFF.

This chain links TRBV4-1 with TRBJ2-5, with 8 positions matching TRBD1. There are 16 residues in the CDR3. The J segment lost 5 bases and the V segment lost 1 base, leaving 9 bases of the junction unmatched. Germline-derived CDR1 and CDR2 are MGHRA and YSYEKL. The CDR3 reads CASSQVHQGAGETQYF. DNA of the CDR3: TGCGCCAGCAGCCAAGTCCACCAGGGGGCCGGGGAGACCCAGTACTTC.

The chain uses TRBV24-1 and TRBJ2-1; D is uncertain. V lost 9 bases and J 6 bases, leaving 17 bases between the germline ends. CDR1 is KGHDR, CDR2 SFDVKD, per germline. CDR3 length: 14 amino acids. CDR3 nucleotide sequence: TGTGCCACCGGAACTACTTTCCTCGGCAATGAGCAGTTCTTC. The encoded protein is CATGTTFLGNEQFF.

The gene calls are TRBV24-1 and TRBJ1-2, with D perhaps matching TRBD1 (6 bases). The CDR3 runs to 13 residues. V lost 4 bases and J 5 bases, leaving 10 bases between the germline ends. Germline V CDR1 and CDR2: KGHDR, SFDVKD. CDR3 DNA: TGTGCCACCAGTGAAACAGGGTTGTATGGCTACACCTTC. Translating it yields CATSETGLYGYTF.

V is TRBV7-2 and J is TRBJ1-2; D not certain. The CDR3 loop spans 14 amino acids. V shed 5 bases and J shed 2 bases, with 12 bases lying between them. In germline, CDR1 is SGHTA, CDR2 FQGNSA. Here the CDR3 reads CASSPSPGNYGYTF. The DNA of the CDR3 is TGTGCCAGCAGCCCCAGCCCGGGAAACTATGGCTACACCTTC.

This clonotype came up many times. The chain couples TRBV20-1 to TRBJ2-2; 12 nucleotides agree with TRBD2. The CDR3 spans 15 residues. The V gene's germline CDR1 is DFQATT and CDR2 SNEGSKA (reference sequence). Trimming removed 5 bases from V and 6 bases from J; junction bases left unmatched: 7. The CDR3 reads CSAPSTSGGSGELFF. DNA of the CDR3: TGCAGTGCTCCGTCGACTAGCGGGGGCTCCGGGGAGCTGTTTTTT.

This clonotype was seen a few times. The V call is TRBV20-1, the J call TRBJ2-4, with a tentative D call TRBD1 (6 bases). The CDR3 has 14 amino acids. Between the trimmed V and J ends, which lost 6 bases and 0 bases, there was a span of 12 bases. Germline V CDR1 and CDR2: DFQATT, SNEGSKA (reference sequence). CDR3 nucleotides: TGCAGTGCCCGGACAGAACTAGCCAAAAACATTCAGTACTTC. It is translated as CSARTELAKNIQYF.

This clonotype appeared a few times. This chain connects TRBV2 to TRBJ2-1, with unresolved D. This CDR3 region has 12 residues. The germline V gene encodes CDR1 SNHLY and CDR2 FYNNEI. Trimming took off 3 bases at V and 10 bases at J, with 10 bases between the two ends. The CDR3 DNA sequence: TGTGCCAGCAGTGACTCCTTCCGGGAGCAGTTCTTC. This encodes CASSDSFREQFF.

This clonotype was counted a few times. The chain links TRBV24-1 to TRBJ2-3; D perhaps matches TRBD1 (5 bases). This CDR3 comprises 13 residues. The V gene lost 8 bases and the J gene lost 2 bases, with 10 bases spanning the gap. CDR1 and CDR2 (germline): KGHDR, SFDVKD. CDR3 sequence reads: CATIGQNTDTQYF. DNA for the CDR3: TGTGCCACCATCGGACAAAACACAGATACGCAGTATTTT.